These 31 T cell receptor beta chains were all obtained from the same sample, sequenced in a study of cytomegalovirus exposure and HLA in healthy donors. The assay was immunoSEQ multiplex PCR, and TCRdb's table has in-frame clones only and misses some. The sample consists of around 75,000 clones, around 85% of them appearing once. The sequenced sample consisted of PBMCs. These receptor sequences come from a man younger than 40 in good health and CMV-seronegative.

The chain links TRBV13 to TRBJ2-5; D unclear. V lost 1 base to trimming and J lost 5 bases, with 5 bases between them. The CDR3 extends over 12 amino acids. Germline V lookup: CDR1 PRHDT, CDR2 FYEKMQ (reference sequence). As DNA, the CDR3 is TGTGCCAGCAGCTTAGCCAGGGAGACCCAGTACTTC. Its protein product is CASSLARETQYF.

The rearrangement joins TRBV9 to TRBJ2-1; 11 bases are a match to TRBD2. Trimming cost V 4 bases and J 6 bases; bases outside gene matches: 6. The CDR3 is made up of 15 amino acids. Germline CDR1 and CDR2: SGDLS and YYNGEE. The CDR3 loop reads CASSPSSGGANEQFF. The CDR3 DNA reads TGTGCCAGCAGCCCCAGTAGCGGGGGGGCCAATGAGCAGTTCTTC.

The chain combines TRBV5-1 with TRBJ2-3; D ambiguous. The CDR3 contains 14 residues. Trimming removed 1 base from V and 2 bases from J, with 8 bases in between. Germline V gene lookup returns CDR1 SGHRS and CDR2 YFSETQ. The CDR3, as DNA: TGCGCCAGCAGCTTGCAACTATTCACAGATACGCAGTATTTT. Translated: CASSLQLFTDTQYF.

The CDR3 sequence: CASSPHVLDLGQPQHF. The CDR3 DNA reads as TGTGCCAGCAGCCCTCACGTTCTAGACCTCGGACAGCCCCAGCATTTT. The V gene is TRBV4-2, the J gene TRBJ1-5; D unclear. This CDR3 has 16 amino acids. Germline V gene lookup returns CDR1 LGHNA and CDR2 YNFKEQ. Trimming removed 4 bases at V and 7 bases at J, with 20 bases between.

This rearrangement joins TRBV20-1 to TRBJ1-2; the D is unclear. V lost 4 bases, J lost 4 bases, and 7 bases lay in between. The CDR3 totals 11 residues. CDR1 and CDR2 from the germline V gene are DFQATT and SNEGSKA (reference sequence). For the CDR3, the DNA is TGCAGTGCTATACAAGTCTATGGCTACACCTTC. Protein product: CSAIQVYGYTF.

The CDR3 DNA sequence: TGCGCCAGCAGCTTTAACCCGCTTGGCCCGGGGAATGAGCAGTTCTTC. It specifies CASSFNPLGPGNEQFF. V is TRBV5-1 and J is TRBJ2-1; the D gene is possibly TRBD2 (5 bases). Germline-derived CDR1 and CDR2 are SGHRS and YFSETQ. Trimming left V 2 bases short and J 7 bases short, with 19 bases between. CDR3 size: 16 residues.

The V call is TRBV28, the J call TRBJ1-5; D might be TRBD1 (5 bases). The V and J ends lost 6 bases and 4 bases respectively, with 19 bases between them. This CDR3 comprises 16 residues. Germline V CDR1 and CDR2: MDHEN, SYDVKM. The CDR3 sequence: CASSFDSLATNQPQHF. DNA of the CDR3: TGTGCCAGCAGCTTTGACAGTCTCGCTACGAATCAGCCCCAGCATTTT. Using reference TRBV28 and TRBJ1-5 for the parts outside the CDR3, the full variable domain is DVKVTQSSRYLVKRTGEKVFLECVQDMDHENMFWYRQDPGLGLRLIYFSYDVKMKEKGDIPEGYSVSREKKERFSLILESASTNQTSMYLCASSFDSLATNQPQHFGDGTRLSIL.

The CDR3 coding sequence is TGTGCCAGCAGTTCGGGACTAGCGGGGCTCCGAGAGACCCAGTACTTC. It codes for CASSSGLAGLRETQYF. The chain couples TRBV7-9 to TRBJ2-5; 13 positions match TRBD2. The V segment lost 6 bases and the J segment 4 bases; nucleotides outside the gene matches: 8. There are 16 residues in the CDR3. Germline V lookup: CDR1 SEHNR, CDR2 FQNEAQ (reference sequence).

This CDR3 is CAWSAGLAGGGDTQYF. Here the CDR3 DNA reads TGTGCCTGGAGCGCCGGACTAGCGGGGGGCGGGGATACGCAGTATTTT. The gene calls are TRBV30 and TRBJ2-3; 14 bases agree with TRBD2. Germline loops: CDR1 GTSNPN, CDR2 SVGIG (reference sequence). CDR3 length: 16 residues. J gave up 6 bases and V 3 bases, and 8 bases lay outside the gene matches.

This rearrangement joins TRBV14 to TRBJ1-5; D possibly corresponds to TRBD1 (6 bases). Per germline, CDR1 SGHDN and CDR2 FVKESK. V lost 9 bases, J lost 0 bases, and 33 bases lay in between. CDR3 length equals 21 residues. CDR3 in amino acids: CARPFFGVVVQGYYSNQPQHF. The CDR3 coding sequence is TGTGCCAGACCGTTTTTTGGGGTCGTTGTACAGGGCTATTATAGCAATCAGCCCCAGCATTTT.

This clone was counted a few times. This sequence joins TRBV6-1 and TRBJ2-5, with D possibly being TRBD2 (5 bases). The CDR3 totals 14 residues. The V gene's germline CDR1 is MNHNS and CDR2 SASEGT. Trimming pared 1 base from V and 6 bases from J, leaving 12 bases between. The CDR3 nucleotides are TGTGCCAGCAGTGAAGGGTCTCGAGGGAAGACCCAGTACTTC. The encoded protein is CASSEGSRGKTQYF.

There are a few counts of this clone. The germline gene is not matched at one end of the junction; a read error may be the cause. The rearrangement uses TRBV2 and TRBJ1-5; no clear D. The CDR3 consists of 14 residues. The germline V gene has CDR1 SNHLY and CDR2 FYNNEI. For the CDR3, the DNA is TGTGCCAGCAGTGCCGACGGTAGCAGTCAGCCCCAGCATTTT. Translating gives CASSADGSSQPQHF.

The rearrangement links TRBV5-1 to TRBJ2-1; 11 bases agree with TRBD2. V lost 4 bases and J lost 9; bases outside the gene matches: 12. CDR1 is SGHRS and CDR2 is YFSETQ in the germline V gene. This CDR3 is built from 16 residues. CDR3 sequence: CASSPPPLAGAGEQFF. DNA of the CDR3: TGCGCCAGCAGCCCCCCCCCACTAGCGGGGGCCGGTGAGCAGTTCTTC.

This clone was picked up a small number of times. The chain carries TRBV30 and TRBJ1-2; 7 bases align to TRBD1. The CDR3 is 15 residues long. J gave up 5 bases and V 5 bases, and 14 bases lay outside the gene matches. The germline gives CDR1 GTSNPN, CDR2 SVGIG (reference sequence). The CDR3: CAWEGADRDRYGYTF. CDR3 nucleotides: TGTGCCTGGGAGGGAGCCGACAGGGATAGGTATGGCTACACCTTC.

This clone appeared once. The chain links TRBV19 to TRBJ2-2, with 7 bases fitting TRBD1. Germline CDR1 is LNHDA and CDR2 is SQIVND (reference sequence). Losses at the gene ends were 7 bases for V and 6 bases for J; bases not matched to a gene: 8. The CDR3 spans 14 residues. CDR3 region: CASINRGRSGELFF. The DNA for the CDR3 is TGTGCCAGTATTAACAGGGGAAGGTCCGGGGAGCTGTTTTTT.

J is TRBJ1-1 and V is TRBV10-3; D is uncertain. The CDR3 is 13 amino acids. Trimming left V 0 bases short and J 3 bases short, with 5 bases between. Germline assignment: CDR1 ENHRY and CDR2 SYGVKD. The CDR3 DNA is TGTGCCATCAGTGAGTCGTTAGACACTGAAGCTTTCTTT. It encodes CAISESLDTEAFF.

Worth noting for this clone: A read error may account for a junction end that differs from germline. The rearrangement links TRBV5-3 to TRBJ2-5; TRBD2 matches at 8 bases. TRBV5-3 is flagged as an ORF with uncertain function. This CDR3 spans 14 amino acids. CDR3: CASSLYGREETQYF. The CDR3 DNA reads TGTGCCAGCAGCTTATACGGGAGGGAAGAGACCCAGTACTTC.

The CDR3 region has the DNA TGTGCCAGCAGTTGGACCGGGAGGACGCCCCAGCATTTT. Translated: CASSWTGRTPQHF. This chain connects TRBV7-8 to TRBJ1-5; D ambiguous. Trimming left V 6 bases short and J 9 bases short, with 15 bases between. Germline CDR1 is SGHVS and CDR2 is FQNEAQ. The CDR3 extends over 13 amino acids.

The chain recombines TRBV29-1 with TRBJ2-2; 8 positions match TRBD1. CDR1 and CDR2 from the germline V gene are SQVTM and ANQGSEA. The CDR3 totals 13 residues. The ends lost 7 bases at V and 5 bases at J; junction bases unmatched: 6. The DNA for the CDR3 is TGCAGCGGCGGACAGGGCTGGACCGGGGAGCTGTTTTTT. This sequence encodes CSGGQGWTGELFF.

V gene TRBV6-5 combines with J gene TRBJ2-5; D is undetermined. Looked up from germline, CDR1 is MNHEY and CDR2 is SVGAGI. Deletions cut 0 bases from V and 4 bases from J, with 6 bases between. The CDR3 extends over 13 amino acids. CDR3 bases: TGTGCCAGCAGTTACTCGTGGGCAGAGACCCAGTACTTC. Residues: CASSYSWAETQYF.

This clone was counted a single time. Here the CDR3 DNA reads TGTGCCAGCAGCTCAGGAGGGAGGGACGAGCAGTACTTC. This translates into CASSSGGRDEQYF. This sequence joins TRBV7-9 and TRBJ2-7, with 7 positions matching TRBD2. CDR1 and CDR2 from the germline V gene are SEHNR and FQNEAQ (reference sequence). J lost 5 bases, V lost 4 bases, and 5 bases had no gene match. This CDR3 has 13 amino acids.

The chain is built from TRBV28 and TRBJ2-3; 10 positions agree with TRBD1. Germline V gene data show CDR1 as MDHEN and CDR2 as SYDVKM. J was trimmed by 4 bases and V by 4 bases; bases with no gene match: 8. CDR3 length equals 16 residues. This CDR3 is CASSSEGQGSADTQYF. CDR3 DNA sequence: TGTGCCAGCAGTTCCGAGGGACAGGGGAGCGCAGATACGCAGTATTTT.

This chain connects TRBV27 to TRBJ1-1; tentative D call: TRBD1 (5 bases). The CDR3 runs to 14 residues. Germline V lookup: CDR1 MNHEY, CDR2 SMNVEV (reference sequence). Trimming cost V 6 bases and J 1 base, with 12 bases left between them. The CDR3 DNA reads as TGTGCCAGCAGCTCCCACGGGGGGAACACTGAAGCTTTCTTT. As protein: CASSSHGGNTEAFF.

This chain links TRBV6-5 with TRBJ2-6; no clear D. The CDR3 loop spans 16 amino acids. V was cut by 0 bases and J by 0 bases, with 6 bases left in between. The V gene's germline CDR1 is MNHEY and CDR2 SVGAGI. This chain's CDR3 is CASSYSPGSGANVLTF. The CDR3 nucleotides are TGTGCCAGCAGTTACTCTCCCGGCTCTGGGGCCAACGTCCTGACTTTC.

This clone turned up a few times. The gene calls are TRBV7-9 and TRBJ2-1, with TRBD1 identical over 9 bases. The CDR3 covers 17 residues. With V trimmed by 1 base and J by 2 bases, 6 bases remained unmatched. Germline V gives CDR1 SEHNR, CDR2 FQNEAQ (reference sequence). The CDR3 loop is CASSLEGTGRTYNEQFF. The CDR3 coding sequence is TGTGCCAGCAGCTTAGAAGGGACAGGGAGGACCTACAATGAGCAGTTCTTC.

The gene calls are TRBV27 and TRBJ2-3; 11 bases map to TRBD2. The CDR3 covers 15 residues. Germline loops: CDR1 MNHEY, CDR2 SMNVEV (reference sequence). The V and J ends lost 4 bases and 4 bases, in that order; junction bases with no gene match: 4. The CDR3 sequence is CASSSTSGSSDTQYF. CDR3 sequence (DNA): TGTGCCAGCAGTTCAACTAGCGGGAGCTCAGATACGCAGTATTTT.

The V call is TRBV7-7, the J call TRBJ2-3; 12 nucleotides align to TRBD2. The germline CDR1 and CDR2 sequences are SSHAT and FNYEAQ (reference sequence). The J segment lost 4 bases and the V segment lost 7 bases, leaving 3 bases of the junction unmatched. This CDR3 is 14 amino acids long. For the CDR3, the DNA is TGTGCCAGCACTAGACTAGCGGGAGCAGATACGCAGTATTTT. This gives the protein CASTRLAGADTQYF.

The chain links TRBV5-1 to TRBJ1-3; 7 bases are a match to TRBD1. The ends lost 2 bases at V and 2 bases at J; junction bases unmatched: 4. The CDR3 has 15 residues. Germline lookup yields CDR1 SGHRS and CDR2 YFSETQ. The CDR3 here is CASSLPGGTGNTIYF. The CDR3 DNA reads TGCGCCAGCAGCTTACCAGGGGGGACTGGAAACACCATATATTTT. Supplemented by reference TRBV5-1 and TRBJ1-3, the full variable domain reads KAGVTQTPRYLIKTRGQQVTLSCSPISGHRSVSWYQQTPGQGLQFLFEYFSETQRNKGNFPGRFSGRQFSNSRSEMNVSTLELGDSALYLCASSLPGGTGNTIYFGEGSWLTVV.

This sequence joins TRBV2 and TRBJ2-7, with unresolved D. The V gene's germline CDR1 is SNHLY and CDR2 FYNNEI. The length of the CDR3 is 17 residues. Trimming stripped 0 bases from V and 0 bases from J, with 15 bases between. CDR3 sequence reads: CASSEAQIQASSYEQYF. The CDR3 region has the DNA TGTGCCAGCAGTGAAGCACAGATTCAAGCCTCCTCCTACGAGCAGTACTTC. The variable domain in full, with the rest retrieved from reference TRBV2 and TRBJ2-7, is EPEVTQTPSHQVTQMGQEVILRCVPISNHLYFYWYRQILGQKVEFLVSFYNNEISEKSEIFDDQFSVERPDGSNFTLKIRSTKLEDSAMYFCASSEAQIQASSYEQYFGPGTRLTVT.

V and J are TRBV5-6 and TRBJ2-5; 9 bases fit TRBD1. There are 16 residues in the CDR3. V lost 7 bases, J lost 5 bases, and 15 bases stayed unmatched. Germline loops: CDR1 SGHDT, CDR2 YYEEEE. The CDR3 region has the DNA TGTGCCAGCGACCTTCTAAAGGGGACAGGGCGTGAGACCCAGTACTTC. It codes for CASDLLKGTGRETQYF. Based on the CDR3 plus reference TRBV5-6 and TRBJ2-5, the full variable domain is DAGVTQSPTHLIKTRGQQVTLRCSPKSGHDTVSWYQQALGQGPQFIFQYYEEEERQRGNFPDRFSGHQFPNYSSELNVNALLLGDSALYLCASDLLKGTGRETQYFGPGTRLLVL.

The gene calls are TRBV20-1 and TRBJ1-5, with 7 positions matching TRBD1. CDR1 is DFQATT and CDR2 is SNEGSKA in the germline V gene (reference sequence). This CDR3 region has 10 residues. After removal of 3 bases from V and 16 bases from J, the junction contained 6 bases not matched to a gene. CDR3 loop: CSASETGVHF. DNA of the CDR3: TGCAGTGCTAGTGAAACAGGGGTACATTTT.